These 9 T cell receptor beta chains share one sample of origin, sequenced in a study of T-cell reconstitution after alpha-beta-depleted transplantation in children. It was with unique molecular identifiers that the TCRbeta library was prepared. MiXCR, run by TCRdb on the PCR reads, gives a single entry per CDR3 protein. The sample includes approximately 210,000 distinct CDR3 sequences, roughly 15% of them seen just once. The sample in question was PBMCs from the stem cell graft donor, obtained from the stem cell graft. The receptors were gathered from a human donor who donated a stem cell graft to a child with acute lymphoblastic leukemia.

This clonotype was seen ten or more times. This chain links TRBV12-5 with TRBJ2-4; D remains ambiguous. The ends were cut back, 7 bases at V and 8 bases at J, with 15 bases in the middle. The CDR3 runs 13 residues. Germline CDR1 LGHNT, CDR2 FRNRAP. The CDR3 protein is CASAHLLGDIQYF. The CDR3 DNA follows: TGTGCTAGTGCCCATCTCTTAGGAGACATTCAGTACTTC.

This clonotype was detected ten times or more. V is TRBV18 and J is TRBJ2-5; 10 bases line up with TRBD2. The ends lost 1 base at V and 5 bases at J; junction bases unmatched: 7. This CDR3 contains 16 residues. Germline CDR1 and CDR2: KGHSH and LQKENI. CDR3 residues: CASSPRFTSGKETQYF. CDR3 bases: TGTGCCAGCTCACCACGTTTTACTAGCGGGAAGGAGACCCAGTACTTC.

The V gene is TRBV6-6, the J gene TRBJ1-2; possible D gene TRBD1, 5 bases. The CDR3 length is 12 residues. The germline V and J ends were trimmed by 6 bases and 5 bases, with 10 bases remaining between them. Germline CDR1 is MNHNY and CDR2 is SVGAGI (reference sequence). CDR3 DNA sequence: TGTGCCAGCAGCTCCAGGGTGTATGGCTACACCTTC. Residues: CASSSRVYGYTF.

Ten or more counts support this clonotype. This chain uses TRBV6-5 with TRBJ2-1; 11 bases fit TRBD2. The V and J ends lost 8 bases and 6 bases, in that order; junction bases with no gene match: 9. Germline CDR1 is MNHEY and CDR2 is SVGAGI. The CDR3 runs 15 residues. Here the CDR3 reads CASCRGLAAVNEQFF. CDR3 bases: TGTGCCAGCTGTAGGGGACTAGCGGCAGTCAATGAGCAGTTCTTC.

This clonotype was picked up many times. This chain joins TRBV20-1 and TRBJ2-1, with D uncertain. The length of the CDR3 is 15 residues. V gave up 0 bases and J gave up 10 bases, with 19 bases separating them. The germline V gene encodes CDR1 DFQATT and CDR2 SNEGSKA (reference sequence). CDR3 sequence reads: CSARDYPTRLGEQFF. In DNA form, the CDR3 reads TGCAGTGCTAGAGATTATCCGACCCGCTTGGGGGAGCAGTTCTTC.

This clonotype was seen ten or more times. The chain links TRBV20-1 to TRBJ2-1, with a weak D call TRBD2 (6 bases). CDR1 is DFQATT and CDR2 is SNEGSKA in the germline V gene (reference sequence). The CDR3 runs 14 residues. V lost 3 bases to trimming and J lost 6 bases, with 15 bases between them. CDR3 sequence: CSASPSGLRNEQFF. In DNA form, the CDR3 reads TGCAGTGCTAGCCCCAGCGGGCTACGCAATGAGCAGTTCTTC.

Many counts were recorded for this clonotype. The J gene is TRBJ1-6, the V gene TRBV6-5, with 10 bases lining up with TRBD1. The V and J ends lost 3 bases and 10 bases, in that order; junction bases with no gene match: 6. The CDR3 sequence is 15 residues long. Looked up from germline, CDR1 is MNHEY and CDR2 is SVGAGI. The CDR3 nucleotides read TGTGCCAGCAGTTATTCCGGGACAGGGGAGTCACCCCTCCACTTT. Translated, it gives CASSYSGTGESPLHF.

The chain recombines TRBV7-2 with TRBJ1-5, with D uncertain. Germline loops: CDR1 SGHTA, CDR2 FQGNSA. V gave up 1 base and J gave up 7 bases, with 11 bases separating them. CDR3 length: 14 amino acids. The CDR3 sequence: CASSLGVISQPQHF. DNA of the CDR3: TGTGCCAGCAGCTTAGGGGTCATTTCACAGCCCCAGCATTTT.

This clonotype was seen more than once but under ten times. The CDR3 nucleotides are TGCAGTGCTAGAGAGGGGACGTGGAATCAGCCCCAGCATTTT. It codes for CSAREGTWNQPQHF. J is TRBJ1-5 and V is TRBV20-1; D may be TRBD1 (5 bases). CDR3 size: 14 residues. The ends were cut back, 0 bases at V and 4 bases at J, with 10 bases in the middle. The germline V gene has CDR1 DFQATT and CDR2 SNEGSKA (reference sequence).